The clone carrying this T cell receptor beta chain was seen a few times. From germline, CDR1 is SEHNR and CDR2 FQNEAQ (reference sequence). The CDR3 has 11 residues. MiXCR, applied by TCRdb to the PCR reads, yields one record per CDR3 protein. The sample lists approximately 15,000 distinct CDR3 sequences, over 45% seen once, with roughly 20% in the top ten. This sample stems from a study of tumor-infiltrating lymphocytes in oesophageal squamous cell carcinoma. Sequenced material: esophageal tumor tissue. The receptor was derived from a male donor with esophageal squamous cell carcinoma. V gene TRBV7-9 combines with J gene TRBJ2-7, with D unresolved. The DNA end is a closer match to TRBJ2-5, so the J assignment may be wrong. CDR3 loop: CASSSAQTQYF. The CDR3 DNA sequence: TGTGCCAGCAGCTCCGCGCAGACCCAGTACTTC.